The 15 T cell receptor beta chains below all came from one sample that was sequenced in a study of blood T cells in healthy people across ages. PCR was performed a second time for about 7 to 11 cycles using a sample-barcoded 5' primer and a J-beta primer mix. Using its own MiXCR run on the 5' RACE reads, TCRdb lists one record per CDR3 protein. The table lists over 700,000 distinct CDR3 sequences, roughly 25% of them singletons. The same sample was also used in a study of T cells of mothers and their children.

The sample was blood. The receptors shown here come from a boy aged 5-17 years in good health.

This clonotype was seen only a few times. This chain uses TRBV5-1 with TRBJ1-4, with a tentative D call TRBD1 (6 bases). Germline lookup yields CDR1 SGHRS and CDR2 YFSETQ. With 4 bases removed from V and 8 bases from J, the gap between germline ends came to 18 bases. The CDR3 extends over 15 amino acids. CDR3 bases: TGCGCCAGCAGCCTCGCACAGGGTAGTCGCGAAAAACTGTTTTTT. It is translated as CASSLAQGSREKLFF.

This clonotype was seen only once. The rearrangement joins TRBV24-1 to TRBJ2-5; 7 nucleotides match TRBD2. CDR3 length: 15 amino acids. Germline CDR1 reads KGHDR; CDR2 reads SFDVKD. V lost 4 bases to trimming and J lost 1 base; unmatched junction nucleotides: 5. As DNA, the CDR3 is TGTGCCACCAGTGAGACTAGCCAGGTCCAAGAGACCCAGTACTTC. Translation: CATSETSQVQETQYF.

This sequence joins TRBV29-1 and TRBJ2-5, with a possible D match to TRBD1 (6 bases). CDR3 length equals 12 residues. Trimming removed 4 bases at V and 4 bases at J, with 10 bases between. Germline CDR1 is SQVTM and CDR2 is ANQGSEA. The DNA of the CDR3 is TGCAGCGTTGCGGCAGGGGCAGAGACCCAGTACTTC. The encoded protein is CSVAAGAETQYF.

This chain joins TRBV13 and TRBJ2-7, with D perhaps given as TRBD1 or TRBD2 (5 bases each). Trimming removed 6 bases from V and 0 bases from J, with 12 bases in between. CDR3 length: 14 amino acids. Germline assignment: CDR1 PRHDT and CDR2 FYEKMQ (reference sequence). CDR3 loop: CASSYEGTSYEQYF. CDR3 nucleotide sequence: TGTGCCAGCAGTTACGAGGGGACCTCCTACGAGCAGTACTTC.

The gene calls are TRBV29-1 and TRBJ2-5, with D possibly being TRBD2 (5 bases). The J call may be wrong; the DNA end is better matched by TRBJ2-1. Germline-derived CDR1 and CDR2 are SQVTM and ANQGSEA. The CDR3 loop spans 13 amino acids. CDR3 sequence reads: CSVGVSSGNEQFF. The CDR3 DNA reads TGCAGCGTCGGGGTATCCTCGGGCAATGAGCAGTTCTTC.

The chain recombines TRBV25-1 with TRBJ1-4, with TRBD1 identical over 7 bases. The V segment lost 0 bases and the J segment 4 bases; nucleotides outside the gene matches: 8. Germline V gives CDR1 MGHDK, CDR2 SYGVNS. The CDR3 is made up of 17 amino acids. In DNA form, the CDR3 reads TGTGCCAGCAGTGAATACATCCGGACAGGTTTTAATGAAAAACTGTTTTTT. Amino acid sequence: CASSEYIRTGFNEKLFF.

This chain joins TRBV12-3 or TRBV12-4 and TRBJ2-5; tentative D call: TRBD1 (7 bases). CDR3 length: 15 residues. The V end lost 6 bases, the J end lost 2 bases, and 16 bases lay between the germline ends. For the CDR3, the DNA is TGTGCCAGCAGGGAGGAGGGGGCTCCTCAAGAGACCCAGTACTTC. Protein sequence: CASREEGAPQETQYF.

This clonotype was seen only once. DNA for the CDR3: TGTGCCACCAGGGACACTAACTATGGCTACACCTTC. Translation gives CATRDTNYGYTF. The V and J genes are TRBV24-1 and TRBJ1-2; D perhaps matches TRBD1 (5 bases). This CDR3 has 12 residues. The V end was cut by 7 bases, the J end by 0 bases, with 5 bases between. In germline, CDR1 is KGHDR, CDR2 SFDVKD.

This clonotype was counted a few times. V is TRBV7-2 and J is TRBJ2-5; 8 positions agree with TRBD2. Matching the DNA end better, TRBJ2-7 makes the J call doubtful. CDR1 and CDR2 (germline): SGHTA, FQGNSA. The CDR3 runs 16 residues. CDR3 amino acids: CASSLYSGGNLYEQYF. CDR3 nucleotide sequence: TGTGCCAGCAGCTTATATTCGGGAGGGAACCTCTACGAGCAGTACTTC.

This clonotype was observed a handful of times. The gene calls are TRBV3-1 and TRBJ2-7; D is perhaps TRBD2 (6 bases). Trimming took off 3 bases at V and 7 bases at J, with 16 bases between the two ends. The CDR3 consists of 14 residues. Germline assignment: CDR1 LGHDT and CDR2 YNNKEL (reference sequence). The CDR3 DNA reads TGTGCCAGCAGCCAGGGACTGGTTCTACGGGAGCAGTACTTC. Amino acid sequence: CASSQGLVLREQYF.

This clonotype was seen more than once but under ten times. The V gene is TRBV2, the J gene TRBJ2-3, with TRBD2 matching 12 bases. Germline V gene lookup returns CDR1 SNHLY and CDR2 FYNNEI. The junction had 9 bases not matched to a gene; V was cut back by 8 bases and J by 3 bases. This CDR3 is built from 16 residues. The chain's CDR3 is CASRNSLAGGTDTQYF. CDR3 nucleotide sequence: TGTGCCAGCCGGAATTCCCTAGCGGGAGGGACAGATACGCAGTATTTT.

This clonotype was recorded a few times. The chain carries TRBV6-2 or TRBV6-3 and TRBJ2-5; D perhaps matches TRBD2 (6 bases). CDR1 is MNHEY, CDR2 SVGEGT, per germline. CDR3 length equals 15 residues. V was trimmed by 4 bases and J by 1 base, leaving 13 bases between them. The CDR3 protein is CASSWRGIIQETQYF. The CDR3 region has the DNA TGTGCCAGCAGTTGGAGGGGCATCATCCAAGAGACCCAGTACTTC.

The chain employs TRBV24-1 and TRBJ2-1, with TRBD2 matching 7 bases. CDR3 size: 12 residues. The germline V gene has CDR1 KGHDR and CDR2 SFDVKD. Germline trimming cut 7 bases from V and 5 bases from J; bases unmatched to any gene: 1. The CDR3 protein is CATRAGNNEQFF. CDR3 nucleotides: TGTGCCACCAGAGCGGGAAACAATGAGCAGTTCTTC.

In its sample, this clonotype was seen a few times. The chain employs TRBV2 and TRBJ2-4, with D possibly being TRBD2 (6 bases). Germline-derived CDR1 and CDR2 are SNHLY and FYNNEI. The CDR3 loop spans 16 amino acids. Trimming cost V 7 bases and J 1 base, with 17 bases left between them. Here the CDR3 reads CASTYGGDVAKNIQYF. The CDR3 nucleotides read TGTGCCAGCACTTATGGCGGGGATGTGGCCAAAAACATTCAGTACTTC. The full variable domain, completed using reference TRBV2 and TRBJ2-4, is EPEVTQTPSHQVTQMGQEVILRCVPISNHLYFYWYRQILGQKVEFLVSFYNNEISEKSEIFDDQFSVERPDGSNFTLKIRSTKLEDSAMYFCASTYGGDVAKNIQYFGAGTRLSVL.

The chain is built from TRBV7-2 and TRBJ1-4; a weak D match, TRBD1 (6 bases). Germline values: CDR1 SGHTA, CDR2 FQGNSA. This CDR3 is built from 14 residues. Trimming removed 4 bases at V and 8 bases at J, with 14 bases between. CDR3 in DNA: TGTGCCAGCAGCTCGGGACAAAGGGGGGAAAAACTGTTTTTT. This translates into CASSSGQRGEKLFF. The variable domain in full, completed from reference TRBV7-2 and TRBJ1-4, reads GAGVSQSPSNKVTEKGKDVELRCDPISGHTALYWYRQSLGQGLEFLIYFQGNSAPDKSGLPSDRFSAERTGGSVSTLTIQRTQQEDSAVYLCASSSGQRGEKLFFGSGTQLSVL.